This record covers a single T cell receptor beta chain. The antigen is not known. The sample is drawn from a study of T cell clonotyping in hematopoietic cell transplantation. Broader study findings: Few recipient clonotypes overlapped donors; over 95% were de novo at given depth. Pathologically expanded recipient clonotypes increased progressively from day 30 to day 180 as diversity fell. Higher Inverse Simpson Index values in graft donor and pretransplant recipient predicted broader posttransplant TCR diversity.

The ends were cut back, 4 bases at V and 3 bases at J, with 11 bases in the middle. Germline V gene lookup returns CDR1 SGHRS and CDR2 YFSETQ. This CDR3 is 14 amino acids long. Only in-frame clones appear in the TCRdb table, and some are missing; sequencing was by immunoSEQ multiplex PCR. The sample includes 35,000 to 45,000 clones, 88% of them seen just once. Specimen: peripheral blood mononuclear cells. V is TRBV5-1 and J is TRBJ2-1, with D maybe TRBD2 (5 bases). This clonotype was obtained from a middle-aged woman in good health. Some clones in this sample may be carry-over from other donors' samples. CDR3 loop: CASSKLADYNEQFF. CDR3 in DNA: TGCGCCAGCAGCAAGCTAGCAGACTACAATGAGCAGTTCTTC.